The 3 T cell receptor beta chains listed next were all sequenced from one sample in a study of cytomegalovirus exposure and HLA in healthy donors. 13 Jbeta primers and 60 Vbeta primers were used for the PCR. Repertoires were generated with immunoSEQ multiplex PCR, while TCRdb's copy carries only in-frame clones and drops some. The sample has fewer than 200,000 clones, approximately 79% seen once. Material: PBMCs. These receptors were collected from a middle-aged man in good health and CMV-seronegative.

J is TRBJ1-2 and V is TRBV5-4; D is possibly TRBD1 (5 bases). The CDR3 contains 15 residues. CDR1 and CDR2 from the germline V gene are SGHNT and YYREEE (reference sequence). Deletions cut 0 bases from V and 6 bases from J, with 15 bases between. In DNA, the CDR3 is TGTGCCAGCAGCTTGGGGGGCCAGGGTGGTAATGGCTACACCTTC. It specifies CASSLGGQGGNGYTF.

The chain's CDR3 is CASSGVIAVGEQYF. As DNA, the CDR3 is TGTGCCAGCAGTGGAGTAATAGCGGTGGGGGAGCAGTACTTC. The chain joins TRBV6-1 to TRBJ2-7; the D gene is possibly TRBD2 (6 bases). Trimming shortened V by 4 bases and J by 7 bases, and 17 bases separated the two germline ends. CDR3 length equals 14 residues. The germline CDR1 and CDR2 sequences are MNHNS and SASEGT.

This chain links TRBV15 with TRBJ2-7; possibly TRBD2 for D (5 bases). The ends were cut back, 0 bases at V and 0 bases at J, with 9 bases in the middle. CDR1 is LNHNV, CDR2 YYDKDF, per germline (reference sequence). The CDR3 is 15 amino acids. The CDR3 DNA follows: TGTGCCACCAGCAGAGATGAGGGCAGCTCCTACGAGCAGTACTTC. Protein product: CATSRDEGSSYEQYF.